The clone carrying this T cell receptor beta chain was counted ten times or more. No antigen is known for it. The entry originates in a study of T cells in Graves' hyperthyroidism and ophthalmopathy. Lactation, pregnancy, other autoimmune disease or uncontrolled infection excluded patients. Whole-study results and caveats: Peripheral blood also featured most of the thyroid clonotypes expanded above 0.001. It was a median about 6 months before onset that the model predicted ophthalmopathy.

Using RNA transcripts as the source, TCR beta CDR3 regions were amplified. When the TCR CDR3 underwent first-round RT-PCR, the HTBI primer set was used. TCRdb reprocessed the multiplex PCR reads via MiXCR and lists one record per CDR3 protein. In the table there are 530,000 or so distinct CDR3 sequences, 17% of which are singletons. The J segment lost 3 bases and the V segment lost 8 bases, leaving 27 bases of the junction unmatched. Germline V gene data show CDR1 as MDHEN and CDR2 as SYDVKM. This CDR3 comprises 22 residues. The sample consisted of blood. The origin of this receptor is a woman between 18 and 29 years old with Graves' ophthalmopathy. V and J are TRBV28 and TRBJ2-7, with 14 positions matching TRBD2. The CDR3 DNA is TGTGCCAGCGGAACTATATGGGAACCGGGAGCCGGGACTAGCGGGAGTCTCTACGAGCAGTACTTC. Its protein product is CASGTIWEPGAGTSGSLYEQYF.